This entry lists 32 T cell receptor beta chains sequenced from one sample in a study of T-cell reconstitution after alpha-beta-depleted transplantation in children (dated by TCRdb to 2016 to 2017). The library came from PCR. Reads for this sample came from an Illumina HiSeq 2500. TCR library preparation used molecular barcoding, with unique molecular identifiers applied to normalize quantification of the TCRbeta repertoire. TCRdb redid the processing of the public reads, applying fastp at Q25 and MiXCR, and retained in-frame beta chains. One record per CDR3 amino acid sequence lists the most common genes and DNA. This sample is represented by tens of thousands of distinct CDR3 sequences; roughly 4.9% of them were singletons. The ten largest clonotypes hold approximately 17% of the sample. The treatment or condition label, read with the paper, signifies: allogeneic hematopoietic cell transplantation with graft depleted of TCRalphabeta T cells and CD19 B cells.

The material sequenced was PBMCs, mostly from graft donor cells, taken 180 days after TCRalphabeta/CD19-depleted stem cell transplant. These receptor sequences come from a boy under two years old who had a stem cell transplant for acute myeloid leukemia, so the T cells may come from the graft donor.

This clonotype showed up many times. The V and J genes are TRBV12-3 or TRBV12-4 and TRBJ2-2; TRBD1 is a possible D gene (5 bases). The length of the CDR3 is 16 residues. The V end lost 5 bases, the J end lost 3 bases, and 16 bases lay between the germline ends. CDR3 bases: TGTGCCAGCAGTCCCCGACAGAAGAGGTACACCGGGGAGCTGTTTTTT. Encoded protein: CASSPRQKRYTGELFF.

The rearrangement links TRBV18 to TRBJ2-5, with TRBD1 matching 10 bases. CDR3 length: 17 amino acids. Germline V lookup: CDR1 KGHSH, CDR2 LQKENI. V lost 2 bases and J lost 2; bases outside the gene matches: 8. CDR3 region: CASSPRQGAKGQETQYF. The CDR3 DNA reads TGTGCCAGCTCACCAAGACAGGGGGCGAAGGGGCAAGAGACCCAGTACTTC.

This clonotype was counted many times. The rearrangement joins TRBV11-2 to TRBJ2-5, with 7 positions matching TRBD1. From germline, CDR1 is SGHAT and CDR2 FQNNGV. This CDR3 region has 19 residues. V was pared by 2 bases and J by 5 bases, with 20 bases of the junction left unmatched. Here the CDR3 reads CASSLSLGLGQTGRETQYF. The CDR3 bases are TGTGCCAGCAGCTTATCCCTTGGGTTGGGACAGACCGGACGTGAGACCCAGTACTTC.

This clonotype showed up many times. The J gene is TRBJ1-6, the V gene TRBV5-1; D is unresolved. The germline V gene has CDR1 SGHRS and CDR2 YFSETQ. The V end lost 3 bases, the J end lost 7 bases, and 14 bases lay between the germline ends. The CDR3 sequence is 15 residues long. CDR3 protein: CASSSGGSWNSPLHF. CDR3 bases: TGCGCCAGCAGCTCGGGCGGGTCGTGGAATTCACCCCTCCACTTT.

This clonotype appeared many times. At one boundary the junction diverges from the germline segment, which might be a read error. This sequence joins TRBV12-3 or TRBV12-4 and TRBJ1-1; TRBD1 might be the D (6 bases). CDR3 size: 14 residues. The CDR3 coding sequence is TGTGCCAGCAGTTTAAGAGGTTGGGGAGGCCGAGGGGGCTTT. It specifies CASSLRGWGGRGGF.

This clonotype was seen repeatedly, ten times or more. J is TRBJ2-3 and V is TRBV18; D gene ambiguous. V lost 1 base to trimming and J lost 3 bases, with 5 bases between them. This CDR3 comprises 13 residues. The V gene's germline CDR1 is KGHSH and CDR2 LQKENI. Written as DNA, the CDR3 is TGTGCCAGCTCACCACGAAGAACAGATACGCAGTATTTT. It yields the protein CASSPRRTDTQYF.

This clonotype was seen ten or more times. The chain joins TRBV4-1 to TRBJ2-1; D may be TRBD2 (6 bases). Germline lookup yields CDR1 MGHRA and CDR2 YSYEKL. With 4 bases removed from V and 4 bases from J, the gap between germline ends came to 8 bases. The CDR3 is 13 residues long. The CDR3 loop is CASSLGLYNEQFF. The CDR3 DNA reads TGCGCCAGCAGCCTGGGACTTTACAATGAGCAGTTCTTC.

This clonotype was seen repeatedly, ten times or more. Written as DNA, the CDR3 is TGTGCCAGCAGGCCCAGACAGGCGGGCTACACCTTC. This translates into CASRPRQAGYTF. This chain connects TRBV6-5 to TRBJ1-2; possibly TRBD1 for D (6 bases). The V end lost 6 bases, the J end lost 8 bases, and 13 bases lay between the germline ends. The CDR3 contains 12 residues. Germline assignment: CDR1 MNHEY and CDR2 SVGAGI.

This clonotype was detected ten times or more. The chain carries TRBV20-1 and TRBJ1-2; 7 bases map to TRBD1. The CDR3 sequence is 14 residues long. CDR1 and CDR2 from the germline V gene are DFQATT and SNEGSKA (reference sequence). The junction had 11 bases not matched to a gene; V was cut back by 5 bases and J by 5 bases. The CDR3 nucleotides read TGCAGTGCTCCAGTACGGGACAGCGCTTATGGCTACACCTTC. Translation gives CSAPVRDSAYGYTF.

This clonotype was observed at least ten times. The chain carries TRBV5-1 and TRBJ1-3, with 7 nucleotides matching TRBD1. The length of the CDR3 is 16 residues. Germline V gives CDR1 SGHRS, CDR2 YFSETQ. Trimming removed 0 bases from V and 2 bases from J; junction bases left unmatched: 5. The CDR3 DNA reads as TGCGCCAGCAGCTTGGGCCCACAGGGGACTGGAAACACCATATATTTT. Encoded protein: CASSLGPQGTGNTIYF.

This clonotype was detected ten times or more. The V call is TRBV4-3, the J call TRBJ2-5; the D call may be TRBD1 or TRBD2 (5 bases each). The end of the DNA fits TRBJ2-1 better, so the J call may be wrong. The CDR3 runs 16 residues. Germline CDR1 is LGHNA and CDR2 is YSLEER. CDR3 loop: CASSQDVRVVGETQFF. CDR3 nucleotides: TGCGCCAGCAGCCAAGATGTCAGGGTTGTGGGAGAGACCCAGTTCTTC.

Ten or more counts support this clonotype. The CDR3 protein is CASSLNVSSYEQYF. Written as DNA, the CDR3 is TGTGCCAGCAGCTTAAATGTTAGCTCCTACGAGCAGTACTTC. The chain joins TRBV12-1 to TRBJ2-7. TRBV12-1 corresponds to a pseudogene. The CDR3 covers 14 residues.

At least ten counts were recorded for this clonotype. CDR3 region: CASSSQGQLGETQYF. The CDR3 bases are TGTGCCAGCAGTTCCCAGGGGCAGCTGGGAGAGACCCAGTACTTC. The genes are TRBV12-3 or TRBV12-4 and TRBJ2-5; a weak D match, TRBD1 (6 bases). Trimming took 4 bases from V and 4 from J, leaving 16 bases between them. The CDR3 is 15 amino acids.

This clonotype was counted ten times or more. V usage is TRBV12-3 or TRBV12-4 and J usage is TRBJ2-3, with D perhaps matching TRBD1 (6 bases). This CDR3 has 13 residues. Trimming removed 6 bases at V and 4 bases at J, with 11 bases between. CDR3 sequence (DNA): TGTGCCAGCAGCCCCAGGGGCCCAGATACGCAGTATTTT. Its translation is CASSPRGPDTQYF.

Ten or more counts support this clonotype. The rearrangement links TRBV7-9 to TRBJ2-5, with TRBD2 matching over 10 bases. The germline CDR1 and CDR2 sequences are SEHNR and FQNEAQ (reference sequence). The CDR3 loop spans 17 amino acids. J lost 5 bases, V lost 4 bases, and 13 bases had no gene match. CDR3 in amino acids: CASSSRAGGPRGETQYF. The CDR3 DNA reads TGTGCCAGCAGCTCGAGAGCGGGGGGGCCAAGGGGGGAGACCCAGTACTTC.

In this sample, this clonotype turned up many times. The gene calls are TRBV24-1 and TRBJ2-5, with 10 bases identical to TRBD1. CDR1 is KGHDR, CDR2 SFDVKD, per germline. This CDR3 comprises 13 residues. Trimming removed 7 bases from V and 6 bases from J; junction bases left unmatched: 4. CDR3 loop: CATRGTGAQTQYF. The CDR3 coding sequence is TGTGCCACCAGGGGGACAGGGGCCCAGACCCAGTACTTC.

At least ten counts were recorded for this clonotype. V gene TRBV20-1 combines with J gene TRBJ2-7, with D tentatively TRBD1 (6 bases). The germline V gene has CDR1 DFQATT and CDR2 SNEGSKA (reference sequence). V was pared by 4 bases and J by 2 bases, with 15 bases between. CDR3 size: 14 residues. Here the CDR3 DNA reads TGCAGTGCTAAGTCCCCGACAGGTACCTACGAGCAGTACGTC. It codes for CSAKSPTGTYEQYV.

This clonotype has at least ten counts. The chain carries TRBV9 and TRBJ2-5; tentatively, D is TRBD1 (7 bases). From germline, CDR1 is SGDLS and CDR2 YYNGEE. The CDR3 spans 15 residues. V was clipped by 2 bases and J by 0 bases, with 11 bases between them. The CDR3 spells CASSVEGAYQETQYF. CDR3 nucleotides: TGTGCCAGCAGCGTGGAGGGGGCGTACCAAGAGACCCAGTACTTC.

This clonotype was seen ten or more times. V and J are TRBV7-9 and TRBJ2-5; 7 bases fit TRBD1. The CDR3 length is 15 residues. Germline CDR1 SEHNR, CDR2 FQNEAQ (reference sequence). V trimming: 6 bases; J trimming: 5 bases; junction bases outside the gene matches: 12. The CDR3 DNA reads TGTGCCAGCAGTCCCCGTGGGACAGTAGTTGAGACCCAGTACTTC. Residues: CASSPRGTVVETQYF.

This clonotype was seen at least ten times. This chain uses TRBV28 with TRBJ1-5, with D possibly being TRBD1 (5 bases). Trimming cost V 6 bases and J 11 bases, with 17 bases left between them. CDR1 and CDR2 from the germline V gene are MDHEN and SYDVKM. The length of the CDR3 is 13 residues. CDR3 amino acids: CASRTGGAGSQHF. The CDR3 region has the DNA TGTGCCAGCAGGACGGGGGGAGCAGGCTCCCAGCATTTT.

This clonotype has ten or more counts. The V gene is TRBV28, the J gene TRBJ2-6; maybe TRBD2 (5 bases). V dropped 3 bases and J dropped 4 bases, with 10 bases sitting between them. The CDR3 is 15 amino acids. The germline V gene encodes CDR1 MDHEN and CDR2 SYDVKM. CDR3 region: CASSFLPGGANVLTF. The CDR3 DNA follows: TGTGCCAGCAGTTTTCTGCCGGGAGGGGCCAACGTCCTGACTTTC.

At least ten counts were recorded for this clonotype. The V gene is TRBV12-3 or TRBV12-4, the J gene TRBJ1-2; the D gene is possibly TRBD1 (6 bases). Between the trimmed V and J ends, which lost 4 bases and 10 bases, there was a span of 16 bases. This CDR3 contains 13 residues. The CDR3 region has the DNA TGTGCCAGCAGTTCGAGAAACAGGGTTGACTACACCTTC. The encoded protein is CASSSRNRVDYTF.

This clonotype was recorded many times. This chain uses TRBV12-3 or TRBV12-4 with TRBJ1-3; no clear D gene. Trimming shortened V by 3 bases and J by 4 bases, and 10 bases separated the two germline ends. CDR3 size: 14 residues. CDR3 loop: CASSFGWEGNTIYF. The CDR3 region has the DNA TGTGCCAGCAGTTTCGGGTGGGAAGGAAACACCATATATTTT.

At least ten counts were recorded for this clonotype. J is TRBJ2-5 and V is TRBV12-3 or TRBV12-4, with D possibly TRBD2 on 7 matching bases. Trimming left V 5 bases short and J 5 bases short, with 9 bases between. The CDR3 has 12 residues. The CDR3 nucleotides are TGTGCCAGCAGTGAGGGGGGGGAGACCCAGTACTTC. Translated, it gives CASSEGGETQYF.

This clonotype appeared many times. CDR3 sequence: CASTVGVPTTGELFF. The CDR3 nucleotides are TGTGCCAGCACCGTAGGGGTCCCCACCACCGGGGAGCTGTTTTTT. The chain employs TRBV12-3 or TRBV12-4 and TRBJ2-2, with D possibly matching TRBD1 (5 bases). The CDR3 sequence is 15 residues long. V gave up 7 bases and J gave up 4 bases, with 16 bases separating them.

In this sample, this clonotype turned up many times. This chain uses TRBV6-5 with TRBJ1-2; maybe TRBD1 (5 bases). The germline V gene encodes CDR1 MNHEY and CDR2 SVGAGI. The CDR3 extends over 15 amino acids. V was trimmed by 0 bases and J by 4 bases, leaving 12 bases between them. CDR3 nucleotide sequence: TGTGCCAGCAGTTACTCGGACAAAGGAGGCTATGGCTACACCTTC. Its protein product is CASSYSDKGGYGYTF.

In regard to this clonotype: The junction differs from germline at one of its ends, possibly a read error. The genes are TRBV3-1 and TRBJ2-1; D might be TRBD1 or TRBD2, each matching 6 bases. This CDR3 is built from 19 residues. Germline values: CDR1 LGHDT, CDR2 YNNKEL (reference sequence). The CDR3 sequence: CACSKGVPGAWVQYNEQFF. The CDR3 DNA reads TGTGCCTGCAGCAAAGGGGTCCCGGGGGCCTGGGTCCAATACAATGAGCAGTTCTTC.

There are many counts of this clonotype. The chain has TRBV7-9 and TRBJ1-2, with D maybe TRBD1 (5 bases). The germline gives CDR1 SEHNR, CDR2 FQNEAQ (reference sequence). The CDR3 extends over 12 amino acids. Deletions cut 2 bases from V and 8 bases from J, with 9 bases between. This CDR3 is CASSLRRGGYTF. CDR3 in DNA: TGTGCCAGCAGCTTACGTAGGGGCGGCTACACCTTC. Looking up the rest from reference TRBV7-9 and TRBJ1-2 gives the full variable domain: DTGVSQNPRHKITKRGQNVTFRCDPISEHNRLYWYRQTLGQGPEFLTYFQNEAQLEKSRLLSDRFSAERPKGSFSTLEIQRTEQGDSAMYLCASSLRRGGYTFGSGTRLTVV.

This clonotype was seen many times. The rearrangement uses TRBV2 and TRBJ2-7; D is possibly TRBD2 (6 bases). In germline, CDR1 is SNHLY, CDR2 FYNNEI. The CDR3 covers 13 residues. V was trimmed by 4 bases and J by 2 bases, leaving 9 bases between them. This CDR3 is CASSAAGTYEQYV. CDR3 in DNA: TGTGCCAGCAGTGCTGCGGGAACCTACGAGCAGTACGTC.

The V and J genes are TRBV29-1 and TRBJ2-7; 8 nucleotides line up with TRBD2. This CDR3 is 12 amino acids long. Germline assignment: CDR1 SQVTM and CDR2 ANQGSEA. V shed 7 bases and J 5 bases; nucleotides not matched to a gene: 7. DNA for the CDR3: TGCAGCGCGCGCGGGGGGCCACACGAGCAGTACTTC. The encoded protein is CSARGGPHEQYF.

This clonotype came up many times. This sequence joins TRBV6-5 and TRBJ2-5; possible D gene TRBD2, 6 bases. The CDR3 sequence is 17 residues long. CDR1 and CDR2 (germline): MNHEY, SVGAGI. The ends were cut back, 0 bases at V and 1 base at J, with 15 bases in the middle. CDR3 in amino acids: CASSYSFPGLAQETQYF. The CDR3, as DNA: TGTGCCAGCAGTTACTCCTTCCCGGGACTCGCCCAAGAGACCCAGTACTTC.

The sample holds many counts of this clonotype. The CDR3 DNA sequence: TGTGCCAGCAACCCTCTGCCGGGACGCACCTACTACGAGCAGTACTTC. It translates to CASNPLPGRTYYEQYF. The chain links TRBV6-1 to TRBJ2-7; the D call may be TRBD1 or TRBD2 (5 bases each). Germline CDR1 reads MNHNS; CDR2 reads SASEGT. The CDR3 sequence is 16 residues long. Trimming removed 7 bases from V and 3 bases from J, with 22 bases in between.